These 20 T cell receptor beta chains share one sample of origin, sequenced in a study of tumor-infiltrating lymphocytes in localized non-small cell lung cancer. Sequencing was performed with immunoSEQ multiplex PCR; in TCRdb, only in-frame clones are kept and a portion is missing. Here the sample spans more than 10,000 clones, about 66% being singletons. The sequenced sample consisted of lung tumor tissue. These receptor sequences come from a human donor with non-small cell lung cancer.

The V and J genes are TRBV2 and TRBJ1-6; D ambiguous. This CDR3 spans 13 amino acids. CDR1 and CDR2 from the germline V gene are SNHLY and FYNNEI. V lost 8 bases to trimming and J lost 9 bases, with 14 bases between them. The CDR3, as DNA: TGTGCCAGCCTTGGGGAGCTCGGTTCACCCCTCCACTTT. Its protein is CASLGELGSPLHF.

This chain uses TRBV7-9 with TRBJ2-5; TRBD2 is a possible D gene (6 bases). Trimming took 3 bases from V and 5 from J, leaving 10 bases between them. CDR1 is SEHNR, CDR2 FQNEAQ, per germline (reference sequence). The CDR3 spans 13 residues. CDR3 amino acids: CASSFREEETQYF. The CDR3 bases are TGTGCCAGCAGCTTCAGGGAGGAGGAGACCCAGTACTTC. Full variable domain (rest looked up from reference TRBV7-9 and TRBJ2-5): DTGVSQNPRHKITKRGQNVTFRCDPISEHNRLYWYRQTLGQGPEFLTYFQNEAQLEKSRLLSDRFSAERPKGSFSTLEIQRTEQGDSAMYLCASSFREEETQYFGPGTRLLVL.

The chain employs TRBV7-8 and TRBJ1-1, with TRBD1 identical over 7 bases. CDR1 and CDR2 from the germline V gene are SGHVS and FQNEAQ. This CDR3 comprises 16 residues. V shed 5 bases and J 5 bases; nucleotides not matched to a gene: 14. CDR3 DNA sequence: TGTGCCAGCAGCCTTGAACAGGGGCTGGTACGGACTGAAGCTTTCTTT. Its translation is CASSLEQGLVRTEAFF.

This chain uses TRBV7-9 with TRBJ2-7, with D hard to call. The V end lost 3 bases, the J end lost 5 bases, and 8 bases lay between the germline ends. The CDR3 covers 12 residues. Germline V gives CDR1 SEHNR, CDR2 FQNEAQ (reference sequence). The CDR3, as DNA: TGTGCCAGCAGCTTCCGGGTCCACGAGCAGTACTTC. It codes for CASSFRVHEQYF.

The sample holds one count of this clone. The V gene is TRBV18, the J gene TRBJ2-7; perhaps TRBD1 as D (5 bases). The V gene lost 5 bases and the J gene lost 0 bases, with 8 bases spanning the gap. This CDR3 is 13 amino acids long. Germline V gives CDR1 KGHSH, CDR2 LQKENI. CDR3 in DNA: TGTGCCAGCTCAGGGGCAAGCTCCTACGAGCAGTACTTC. Translating it yields CASSGASSYEQYF.

This chain joins TRBV11-2 and TRBJ2-3, with 11 bases identical to TRBD2. Germline CDR1 SGHAT, CDR2 FQNNGV. V trimming: 5 bases; J trimming: 0 bases; junction bases outside the gene matches: 4. The CDR3 length is 16 residues. The CDR3 DNA follows: TGTGCCAGCAGCCGCCGACTAGCGGGGAGCACAGATACGCAGTATTTT. It translates to CASSRRLAGSTDTQYF.

The chain has TRBV18 and TRBJ2-3, with D possibly being TRBD1 (6 bases). In germline, CDR1 is KGHSH, CDR2 LQKENI. The length of the CDR3 is 15 residues. The germline V and J ends were trimmed by 4 bases and 2 bases, with 13 bases remaining between them. The DNA of the CDR3 is TGTGCCAGCTCACGGTCTGGACAGCACACAGATACGCAGTATTTT. As protein: CASSRSGQHTDTQYF.

J is TRBJ2-7 and V is TRBV29-1; 10 bases map to TRBD1. Germline V CDR1 and CDR2: SQVTM, ANQGSEA. The junction had 1 base not matched to a gene; V was cut back by 4 bases and J by 7 bases. This CDR3 has 11 residues. The DNA for the CDR3 is TGCAGCGTTGGGACAGGGGGGGAGCAGTACTTC. Its protein product is CSVGTGGEQYF.

The rearrangement uses TRBV5-1 and TRBJ2-2; TRBD1 agrees at 11 bases. V shed 7 bases, J shed 5 bases, and the junction held 1 base outside the gene matches. Looked up from germline, CDR1 is SGHRS and CDR2 is YFSETQ. The CDR3 covers 13 residues. The CDR3 nucleotides are TGCGCCAGCGGGACAGGGGGGACCGGGGAGCTGTTTTTT. Translation gives CASGTGGTGELFF.

The rearrangement uses TRBV19 and TRBJ1-5; D is ambiguous. V was cut by 2 bases and J by 6 bases, with 11 bases left in between. CDR3 size: 14 residues. Germline CDR1 is LNHDA and CDR2 is SQIVND (reference sequence). The CDR3 region is CASSIRDRGQPQHF. The CDR3 DNA reads as TGTGCCAGTAGTATAAGAGATCGGGGTCAGCCCCAGCATTTT. Combining the CDR3 with reference TRBV19 and TRBJ1-5 gives the whole variable domain DGGITQSPKYLFRKEGQNVTLSCEQNLNHDAMYWYRQDPGQGLRLIYYSQIVNDFQKGDIAEGYSVSREKKESFPLTVTSAQKNPTAFYLCASSIRDRGQPQHFGDGTRLSIL.

The rearrangement joins TRBV25-1 to TRBJ2-7, with 10 bases matching TRBD1. The V gene end was trimmed by 4 bases and the J gene end by 5 bases; junction bases not matched to a gene: 8. Germline loops: CDR1 MGHDK, CDR2 SYGVNS. This CDR3 has 15 amino acids. CDR3 in amino acids: CASSGAGTGVNEQYF. For the CDR3, the DNA is TGTGCCAGCAGTGGTGCGGGGACAGGGGTTAACGAGCAGTACTTC.

The genes are TRBV2 and TRBJ1-1, with TRBD1 as a possible D gene (5 bases). V was pared by 5 bases and J by 1 base, with 11 bases between. CDR1 is SNHLY, CDR2 FYNNEI, per germline. The CDR3 covers 14 residues. The CDR3 DNA reads as TGTGCCAGCAGTCCGTGGACAAGGAACACTGAAGCTTTCTTT. It yields the protein CASSPWTRNTEAFF.

By share, this clone ranks as medium-sized. V gene TRBV30 combines with J gene TRBJ2-5; D not certain. The germline V gene encodes CDR1 GTSNPN and CDR2 SVGIG (reference sequence). The CDR3 loop spans 15 amino acids. Trimming took 3 bases from V and 3 from J, leaving 17 bases between them. CDR3 DNA sequence: TGTGCCTGGAGCCTGCAAAGGGCCAGAAAAGAGACCCAGTACTTC. This gives the protein CAWSLQRARKETQYF.

Judged by abundance, this clone is medium-sized. This chain links TRBV5-1 with TRBJ2-6; D remains unclear. Germline CDR1 reads SGHRS; CDR2 reads YFSETQ. V lost 1 base to trimming and J lost 0 bases, with 14 bases between them. The CDR3 contains 18 residues. CDR3 sequence reads: CASSLNLLRGSGANVLTF. The CDR3 nucleotides read TGCGCCAGCAGCTTGAATTTATTACGAGGCTCTGGGGCCAACGTCCTGACTTTC.

The V gene is TRBV18, the J gene TRBJ1-4, with 10 nucleotides matching TRBD1. Trimming removed 6 bases from V and 3 bases from J; junction bases left unmatched: 7. Germline lookup yields CDR1 KGHSH and CDR2 LQKENI. This CDR3 has 16 amino acids. The CDR3, as DNA: TGTGCCAGCTCTCCGAACGGACAGGGGGCTAATGAAAAACTGTTTTTT. It is translated as CASSPNGQGANEKLFF. The full variable domain, with the rest looked up from reference TRBV18 and TRBJ1-4, is NAGVMQNPRHLVRRRGQEARLRCSPMKGHSHVYWYRQLPEEGLKFMVYLQKENIIDESGMPKERFSAEFPKEGPSILRIQQVVRGDSAAYFCASSPNGQGANEKLFFGSGTQLSVL.

This clone was counted once. The chain combines TRBV11-2 with TRBJ1-2; 10 bases align to TRBD1. V lost 5 bases and J lost 7; bases outside the gene matches: 7. Germline CDR1 SGHAT, CDR2 FQNNGV. The CDR3 is 14 residues long. The CDR3 bases are TGTGCCAGCAGCCCGACAGGGGGCAATATTGGCTACACCTTC. Residues: CASSPTGGNIGYTF.

This chain uses TRBV18 with TRBJ1-6; no clear D gene. Germline V gene lookup returns CDR1 KGHSH and CDR2 LQKENI. V lost 3 bases and J lost 7, with 10 bases in between. The CDR3 has 14 residues. CDR3 sequence reads: CASSPGGLNSPLHF. CDR3 DNA: TGTGCCAGCTCACCCGGCGGCCTAAATTCACCCCTCCACTTT.

CDR3: CASSLGLAGTGELFF. Here the CDR3 DNA reads TGCGCCAGCAGCTTGGGACTAGCGGGGACCGGGGAGCTGTTTTTT. The chain has TRBV5-1 and TRBJ2-2; 11 bases are shared with TRBD2. The ends lost 0 bases at V and 5 bases at J; junction bases unmatched: 0. This CDR3 is built from 15 residues. The V gene's germline CDR1 is SGHRS and CDR2 YFSETQ.

The rearrangement uses TRBV9 and TRBJ2-1; a possible D gene is TRBD1 (6 bases). The CDR3 totals 15 residues. Germline lookup yields CDR1 SGDLS and CDR2 YYNGEE. Trimming pared 0 bases from V and 10 bases from J, leaving 17 bases between. Written as DNA, the CDR3 is TGTGCCAGCAGCGTAGCACCGACAGGCCGTGAGGAGCAGTTCTTC. Encoded protein: CASSVAPTGREEQFF.

V gene TRBV15 combines with J gene TRBJ1-2; no reliable D call. The V gene lost 0 bases and the J gene lost 5 bases, with 4 bases spanning the gap. The germline V gene encodes CDR1 LNHNV and CDR2 YYDKDF (reference sequence). This CDR3 is built from 12 residues. CDR3 DNA: TGTGCCACCAGCAGAGAGGGGTATGGCTACACCTTC. It specifies CATSREGYGYTF.